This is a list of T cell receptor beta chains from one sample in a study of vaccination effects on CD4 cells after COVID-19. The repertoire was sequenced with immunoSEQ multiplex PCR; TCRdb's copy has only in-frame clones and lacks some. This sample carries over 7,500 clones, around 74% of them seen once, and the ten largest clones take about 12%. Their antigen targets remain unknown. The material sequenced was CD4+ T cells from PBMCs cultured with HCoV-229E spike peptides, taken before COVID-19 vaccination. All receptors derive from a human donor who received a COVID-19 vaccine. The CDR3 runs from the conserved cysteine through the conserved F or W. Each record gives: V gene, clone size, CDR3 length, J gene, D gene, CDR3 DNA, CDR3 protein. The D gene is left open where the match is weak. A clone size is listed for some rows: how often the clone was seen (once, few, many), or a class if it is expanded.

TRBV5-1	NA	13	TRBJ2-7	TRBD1	TGCGCCAGCTCGGTACAGGGGACCTACGAGCAGTACTTC	CASSVQGTYEQYF
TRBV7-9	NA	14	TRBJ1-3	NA	TGTGCCAGCAGCTCTGTGGGGTCTGGAAACACCATATATTTT	CASSSVGSGNTIYF
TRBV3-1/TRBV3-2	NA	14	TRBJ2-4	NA	TGTGCCAGCAGCCAAGGGTTGGGACTGAACATTCAGTACTTC	CASSQGLGLNIQYF
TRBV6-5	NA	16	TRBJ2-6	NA	TGTGCCAGCAGTTACGGCGGCAGTGCTGGGGCCAACGTCCTGACTTTC	CASSYGGSAGANVLTF
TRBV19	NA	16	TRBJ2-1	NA	TGTGCCAGTAGTATAGGTCTCAGGGGTCTTAGGTATGAGCAGTTCTTC	CASSIGLRGLRYEQFF
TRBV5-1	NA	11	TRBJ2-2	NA	TGCGCCAGCATGAACACCGGGGAGCTGTTTTTT	CASMNTGELFF
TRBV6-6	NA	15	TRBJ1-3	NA	TGTGCCAGCAGTTACTCTCCGGACGGCGGAAACACCATATATTTT	CASSYSPDGGNTIYF
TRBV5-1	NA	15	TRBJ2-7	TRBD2	TGCGCCAGCAGCTTGTCGCGGGAGGGCCCGTACGAGCAGTACTTC	CASSLSREGPYEQYF
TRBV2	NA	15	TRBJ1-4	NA	TGTGCCAGCAGTGAAGCTCATGCCCAGGGGGAAAAACTGTTTTTT	CASSEAHAQGEKLFF
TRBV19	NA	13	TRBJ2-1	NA	TGTGCCAGTATCGAGTTAGGGATGAATGAGCAGTTCTTC	CASIELGMNEQFF
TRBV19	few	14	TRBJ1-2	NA	TGTGCCAGTAGTATATGGGGGACGGGTTATGGCTACACCTTC	CASSIWGTGYGYTF
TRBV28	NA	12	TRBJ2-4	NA	TGTGCCAGCAGGGCGGGATCAAACATTCAGTACTTC	CASRAGSNIQYF
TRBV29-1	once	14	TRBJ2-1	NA	TGCAGCGAGTCACAGGGCGGGTTGGGCAATGAGCAGTTCTTC	CSESQGGLGNEQFF